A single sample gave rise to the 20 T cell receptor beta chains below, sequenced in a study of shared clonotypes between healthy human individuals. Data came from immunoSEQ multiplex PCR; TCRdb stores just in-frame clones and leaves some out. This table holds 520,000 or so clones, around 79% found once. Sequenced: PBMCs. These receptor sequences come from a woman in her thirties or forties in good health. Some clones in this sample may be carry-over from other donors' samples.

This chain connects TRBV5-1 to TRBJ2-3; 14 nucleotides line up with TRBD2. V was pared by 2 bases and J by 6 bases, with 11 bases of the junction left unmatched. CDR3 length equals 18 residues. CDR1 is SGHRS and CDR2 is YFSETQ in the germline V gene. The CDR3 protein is CASSFYSGTSGSRDTQYF. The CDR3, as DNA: TGCGCCAGCAGCTTCTACTCCGGGACTAGCGGGAGCCGGGATACGCAGTATTTT.

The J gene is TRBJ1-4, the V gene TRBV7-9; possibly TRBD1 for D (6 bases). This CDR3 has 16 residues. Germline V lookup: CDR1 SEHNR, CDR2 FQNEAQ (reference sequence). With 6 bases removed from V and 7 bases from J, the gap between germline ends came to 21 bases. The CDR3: CASRVLGGASSEKLFF. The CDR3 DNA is TGTGCCAGCAGGGTTCTCGGGGGGGCATCGAGTGAAAAACTGTTTTTT.

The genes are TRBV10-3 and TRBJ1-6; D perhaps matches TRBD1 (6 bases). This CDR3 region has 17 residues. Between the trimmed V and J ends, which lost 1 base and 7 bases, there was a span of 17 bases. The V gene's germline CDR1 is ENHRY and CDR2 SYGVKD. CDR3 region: CAISEWSSGARNSPLHF. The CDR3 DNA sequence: TGTGCCATCAGTGAGTGGTCCTCGGGGGCGCGGAATTCACCCCTCCACTTT.

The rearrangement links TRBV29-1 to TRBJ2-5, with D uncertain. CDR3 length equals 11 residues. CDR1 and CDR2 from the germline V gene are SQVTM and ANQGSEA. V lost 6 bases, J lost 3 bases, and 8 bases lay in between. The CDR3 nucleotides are TGCAGCGTAACATCAAAAGAGACCCAGTACTTC. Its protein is CSVTSKETQYF.

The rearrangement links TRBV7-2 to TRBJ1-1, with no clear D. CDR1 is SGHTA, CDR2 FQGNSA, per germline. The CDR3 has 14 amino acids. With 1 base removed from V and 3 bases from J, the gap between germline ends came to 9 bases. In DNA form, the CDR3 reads TGTGCCAGCAGCTTAGTACCGCGGGACACTGAAGCTTTCTTT. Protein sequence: CASSLVPRDTEAFF.

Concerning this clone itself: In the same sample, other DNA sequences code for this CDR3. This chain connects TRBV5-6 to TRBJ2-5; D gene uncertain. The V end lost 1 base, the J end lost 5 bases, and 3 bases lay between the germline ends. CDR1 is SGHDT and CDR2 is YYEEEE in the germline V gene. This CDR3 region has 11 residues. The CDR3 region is CASSLRETQYF. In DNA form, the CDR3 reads TGTGCCAGCAGCTTGCGTGAGACCCAGTACTTC.

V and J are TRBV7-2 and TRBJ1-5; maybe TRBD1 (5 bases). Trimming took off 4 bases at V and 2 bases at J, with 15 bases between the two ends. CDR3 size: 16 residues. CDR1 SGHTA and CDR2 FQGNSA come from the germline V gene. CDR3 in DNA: TGTGCCAGCAGCTCGACGCGGGGGTTGGGCAATCAGCCCCAGCATTTT. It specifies CASSSTRGLGNQPQHF.

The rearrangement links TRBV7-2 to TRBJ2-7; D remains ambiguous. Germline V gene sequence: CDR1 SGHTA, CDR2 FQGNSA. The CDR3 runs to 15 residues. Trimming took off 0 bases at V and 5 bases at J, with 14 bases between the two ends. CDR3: CASSLAAQVWNEQYF. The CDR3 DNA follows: TGTGCCAGCAGCTTAGCGGCACAAGTTTGGAACGAGCAGTACTTC.

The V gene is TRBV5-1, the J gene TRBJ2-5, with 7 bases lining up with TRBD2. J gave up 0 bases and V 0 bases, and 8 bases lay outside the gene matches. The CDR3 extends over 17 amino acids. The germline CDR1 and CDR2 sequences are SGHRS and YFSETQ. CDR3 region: CASSLATLAVDQETQYF. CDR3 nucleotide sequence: TGCGCCAGCAGCTTGGCCACGCTAGCGGTCGACCAAGAGACCCAGTACTTC.

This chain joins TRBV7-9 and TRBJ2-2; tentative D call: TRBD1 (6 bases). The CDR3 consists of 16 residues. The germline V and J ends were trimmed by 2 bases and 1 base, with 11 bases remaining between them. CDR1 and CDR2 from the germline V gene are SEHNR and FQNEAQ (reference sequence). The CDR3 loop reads CASSLLGRGNTGELFF. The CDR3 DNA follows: TGTGCCAGCAGCTTACTCGGCAGGGGGAACACCGGGGAGCTGTTTTTT.

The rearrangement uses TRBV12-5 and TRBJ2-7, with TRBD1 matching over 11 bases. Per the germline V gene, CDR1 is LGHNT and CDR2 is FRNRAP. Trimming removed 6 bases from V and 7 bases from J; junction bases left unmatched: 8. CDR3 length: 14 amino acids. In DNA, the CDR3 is TGTGCTAGTGGCAAGGGACAGGGGGACGGAGAGCAGTACTTC. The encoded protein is CASGKGQGDGEQYF.

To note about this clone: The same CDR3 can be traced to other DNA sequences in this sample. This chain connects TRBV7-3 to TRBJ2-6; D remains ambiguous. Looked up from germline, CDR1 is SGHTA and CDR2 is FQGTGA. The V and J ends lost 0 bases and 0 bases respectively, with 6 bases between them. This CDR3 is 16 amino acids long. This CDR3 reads CASSLTASSGANVLTF. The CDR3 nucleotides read TGTGCCAGCAGCTTAACCGCCTCCTCTGGGGCCAACGTCCTGACTTTC.

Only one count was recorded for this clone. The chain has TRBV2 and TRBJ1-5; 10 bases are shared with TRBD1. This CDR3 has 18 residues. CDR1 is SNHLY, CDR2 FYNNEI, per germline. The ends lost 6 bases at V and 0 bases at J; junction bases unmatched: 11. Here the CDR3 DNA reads TGTGCCAGCAGGGGGCGTGGGGACAGGGGATATAGCAATCAGCCCCAGCATTTT. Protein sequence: CASRGRGDRGYSNQPQHF.

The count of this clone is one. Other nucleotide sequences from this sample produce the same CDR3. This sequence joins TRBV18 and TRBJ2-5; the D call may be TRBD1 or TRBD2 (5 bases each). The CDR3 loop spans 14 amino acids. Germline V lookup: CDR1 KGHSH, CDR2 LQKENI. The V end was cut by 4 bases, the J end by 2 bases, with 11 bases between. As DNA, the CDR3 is TGTGCCAGCTCACAGGGGCTAGCTCAAGAGACCCAGTACTTC. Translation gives CASSQGLAQETQYF.

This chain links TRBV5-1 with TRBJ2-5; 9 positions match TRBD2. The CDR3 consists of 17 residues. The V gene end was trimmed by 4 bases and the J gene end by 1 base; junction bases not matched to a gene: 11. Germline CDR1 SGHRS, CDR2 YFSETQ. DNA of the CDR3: TGCGCCAGCAGCCCGGGGGTAGCGGGAGAGATCCAAGAGACCCAGTACTTC. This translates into CASSPGVAGEIQETQYF.

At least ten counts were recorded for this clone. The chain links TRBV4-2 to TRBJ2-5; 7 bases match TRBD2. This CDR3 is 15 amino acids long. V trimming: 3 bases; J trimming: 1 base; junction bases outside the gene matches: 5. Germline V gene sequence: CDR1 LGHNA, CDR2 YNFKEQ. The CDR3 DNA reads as TGTGCCAGCAGCCATTCTTCTAGCGGCCAAGAGACCCAGTACTTC. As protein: CASSHSSSGQETQYF.

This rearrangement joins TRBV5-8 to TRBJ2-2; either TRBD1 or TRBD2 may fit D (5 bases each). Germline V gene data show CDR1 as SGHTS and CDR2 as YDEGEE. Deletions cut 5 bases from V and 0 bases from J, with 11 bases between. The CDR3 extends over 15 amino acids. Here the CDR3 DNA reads TGTGCCAGCAGAAGAGGGGAAGCGAACACCGGGGAGCTGTTTTTT. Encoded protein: CASRRGEANTGELFF.

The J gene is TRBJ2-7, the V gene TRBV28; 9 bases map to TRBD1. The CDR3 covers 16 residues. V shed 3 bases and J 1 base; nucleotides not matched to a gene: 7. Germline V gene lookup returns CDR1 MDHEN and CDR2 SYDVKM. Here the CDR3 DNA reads TGTGCCAGCAGTTTTGGGGACAGGGTGGGTTCCTACGAGCAGTACTTC. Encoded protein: CASSFGDRVGSYEQYF.

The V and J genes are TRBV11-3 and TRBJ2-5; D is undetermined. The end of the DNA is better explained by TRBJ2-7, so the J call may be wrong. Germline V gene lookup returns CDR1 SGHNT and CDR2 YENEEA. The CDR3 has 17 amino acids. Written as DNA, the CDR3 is TGTGCCAGCAGCTTAGAGGTCGGTCTTCATGTCCCCTACGAGCAGTACTTC. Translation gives CASSLEVGLHVPYEQYF.

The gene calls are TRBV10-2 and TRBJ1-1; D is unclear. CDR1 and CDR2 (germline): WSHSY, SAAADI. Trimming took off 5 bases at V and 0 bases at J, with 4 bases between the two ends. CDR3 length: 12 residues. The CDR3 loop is CASSSMNTEAFF. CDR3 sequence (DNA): TGCGCCAGCAGTAGTATGAACACTGAAGCTTTCTTT.